The rows below give T cell receptor beta chains drawn from one sample of a study of post-analysis software for immune sequencing data. TCRdb re-derived calls from the PCR reads in MiXCR, one entry per CDR3 protein. The data show about 680,000 distinct CDR3 sequences, approximately 60% seen once. Sequencing used blood. The receptor set was obtained from a girl aged 2 to 10 with multiple sclerosis. Each CDR3 is given with its conserved first and last residue. The order of the fields is J gene, clone size, D gene, V gene, CDR3 protein, CDR3 DNA. The D gene is left open where the match is weak. Size is stated for part of the rows, as once, few or many counts, or as a class when the clone is expanded.

>TRBJ2-1|few|TRBD2|TRBV12-3/TRBV12-4
CASRTSGGFSYNEQFF
TGTGCCAGCAGGACTAGCGGGGGGTTCTCCTACAATGAGCAGTTCTTC
>TRBJ2-7|.|.|TRBV14
CASSQGWGRSSYEQYF
TGTGCCAGCAGCCAAGGTTGGGGCAGAAGCTCCTACGAGCAGTACTTC
>TRBJ1-1|once|.|TRBV4-1
CASSQEASRNTEAFF
TGCGCCAGCAGCCAAGAGGCGTCAAGAAACACTGAAGCTTTCTTT
>TRBJ1-2|.|.|TRBV4-2
CASSQYDRSTNYGYTF
TGTGCCAGCAGCCAGTATGACAGGTCCACTAACTATGGCTACACCTTC
>TRBJ1-1|.|.|TRBV28
CASSLWSGGSTEAFF
TGTGCCAGCAGTTTATGGTCCGGGGGTAGCACTGAAGCTTTCTTT
>TRBJ2-7|.|.|TRBV6-5
CASRPDSSEQYF
TGTGCCAGCAGACCTGACAGCTCCGAGCAGTACTTC
>TRBJ2-1|.|.|TRBV5-1
CASSSDGNEFF
TGCGCCAGCAGCTCGGACGGGAATGAGTTCTTC
>TRBJ2-1|few|.|TRBV7-2
CASSLAGVNSYNEQFF
TGTGCCAGCAGCTTAGCAGGGGTAAACTCCTACAATGAGCAGTTCTTC
>TRBJ2-7|.|.|TRBV5-6
CASSLYTDSYEQYF
TGTGCCAGCAGCTTGTATACGGACTCCTACGAGCAGTACTTC
>TRBJ2-3|.|.|TRBV6-6
CASSPRNTQYF
TGTGCCAGCAGTCCTAGAAATACGCAGTATTTT
>TRBJ2-7|few|.|TRBV7-9
CASSFSSDYEQYF
TGTGCCAGCAGCTTCTCTAGCGACTACGAGCAGTACTTC
>TRBJ2-3|few|.|TRBV10-3
CAISGSSTDTQYF
TGTGCCATCAGTGGAAGTAGCACAGATACGCAGTATTTT
>TRBJ2-1|.|.|TRBV7-3
CASSLTASASYNEQFF
TGTGCCAGCAGCTTAACGGCTAGCGCGTCCTACAATGAGCAGTTCTTC
>TRBJ2-1|.|.|TRBV7-2
CASSFISISMSYNEQFF
TGTGCCAGCAGCTTCATAAGCATAAGTATGTCCTACAATGAGCAGTTCTTC
>TRBJ2-1|few|.|TRBV12-3/TRBV12-4
CASRENQGSEQFF
TGTGCCAGCAGAGAAAACCAGGGAAGTGAGCAGTTCTTC
>TRBJ1-2|.|.|TRBV3-1
CASSQDLQREIYGYTF
TGTGCCAGCAGCCAAGATTTACAGAGGGAGATCTATGGCTACACCTTC
>TRBJ1-1|.|.|TRBV20-1
CSAPPGGYTEAFF
TGCAGTGCCCCTCCTGGGGGATACACTGAAGCTTTCTTT
>TRBJ1-2|.|.|TRBV7-2
CASSPGRVHYGYTF
TGTGCCAGCAGCCCGGGCAGGGTCCACTATGGCTACACCTTC
>TRBJ1-2|few|.|TRBV10-3
CAIRGTGSDYGYTF
TGTGCCATCAGAGGCACAGGGTCTGACTATGGCTACACCTTC
>TRBJ1-2|.|.|TRBV20-1
CSAKKGYTF
TGCAGTGCTAAGAAGGGCTACACCTTC
>TRBJ2-3|few|.|TRBV6-5
CASSYGQRTDTQYF
TGTGCCAGCAGTTACGGGCAGCGCACAGATACGCAGTATTTT
>TRBJ2-1|.|.|TRBV28
CASSLARFSSYNEQFF
TGTGCCAGCAGCTTAGCTAGGTTCAGCTCCTACAATGAGCAGTTCTTC
>TRBJ2-7|.|.|TRBV27
CASSLSDGGLYEQYF
TGTGCCAGCAGTTTATCGGACGGGGGGCTGTACGAGCAGTACTTC
>TRBJ2-3|few|.|TRBV12-3/TRBV12-4
CASSLPGSDTQYF
TGTGCCAGCAGTTTACCAGGGTCAGATACGCAGTATTTT